This entry describes one TCR beta chain. This CDR3 is built from 13 residues. Germline V CDR1 and CDR2: SQVTM, ANQGSEA. The V end was cut by 4 bases, the J end by 3 bases, with 10 bases between. These data belong to a study of blood T cell repertoires in COVID-19. Clones were sequenced by immunoSEQ multiplex PCR, and TCRdb holds only the in-frame ones, with some missing. The sample includes around 210,000 clones, 85% of them seen just once. The chain employs TRBV29-1 and TRBJ1-5, with D unclear. The sequence was collected from a man between 45 and 60 years old with COVID-19, enrolled during active disease. Material for sequencing was peripheral blood. CDR3 DNA: TGCAGCGTTGCAAGTAGCCCCAATCAGCCCCAGCATTTT. Encoded protein: CSVASSPNQPQHF.